This T cell receptor (beta chain) is drawn from a study of blood T cells in healthy people across ages. Notes on this clonotype: Compared with germline, one end of the junction differs, possibly owing to a read error.

CDR3 size: 13 residues. Germline V gene lookup returns CDR1 MNHNS and CDR2 SASEGT. A second about 7 to 11 cycle PCR used barcoded and J-beta primers. Each CDR3 protein gets one entry after TCRdb re-called the 5' RACE reads with MiXCR. The sample carries roughly 720,000 distinct CDR3 sequences, less than 70% recorded once. Sequences were obtained from blood. This receptor was taken from a man older than 75 in good health. This rearrangement joins TRBV6-1 to TRBJ2-5; D is unclear. CDR3 coding DNA: TGTGCCAGCAGGGAAGTAGCACCCGGGCCCCAGTACTTC. It encodes CASREVAPGPQYF.